Each of the 6 T cell receptor beta chains below was sequenced from the same sample in a study of cytomegalovirus exposure and HLA in healthy donors (dated by TCRdb to the late 2010s). Libraries came from the immunoSEQ multiplex PCR assay. For the multiplex PCR, a mixture combining 60 forward primers for TCR Vbeta segments and 13 reverse primers for TCR Jbeta segments was used. As stored in TCRdb, this immuneACCESS dataset retains in-frame rearrangements with V and J assigned. A fraction of the clones does not appear; measured against another copy, unresolved V genes explain less than half of the discrepancy, and the remainder lacks a known reason. The table for this sample lists 100,000 to 150,000 clones; 79% of them were counted only once. Of the sample, around 0.99% is held by the ten largest clones. Sequencing was carried out using PBMCs. Receptors originate from a male donor in good health and CMV-seronegative.

The table lists this clone with a few counts. The chain joins TRBV10-2 to TRBJ2-7, with 10 positions matching TRBD2. Germline CDR1 and CDR2: WSHSY and SAAADI. V trimming: 4 bases; J trimming: 7 bases; junction bases outside the gene matches: 13. CDR3 length: 16 residues. CDR3 sequence: CASSGKLAGNTEEQYF. The CDR3, as DNA: TGCGCCAGCAGTGGCAAACTAGCGGGGAACACGGAGGAGCAGTACTTC.

This chain connects TRBV7-2 to TRBJ1-1; D unresolved. With 6 bases removed from V and 3 bases from J, the gap between germline ends came to 5 bases. CDR1 is SGHTA and CDR2 is FQGNSA in the germline V gene. This CDR3 is 11 amino acids long. CDR3 in DNA: TGTGCCAGCAGGGCGGACACTGAAGCTTTCTTT. Its translation: CASRADTEAFF.

This chain connects TRBV15 to TRBJ1-4; 8 nucleotides match TRBD1. CDR3 size: 16 residues. Germline V gives CDR1 LNHNV, CDR2 YYDKDF (reference sequence). V gave up 5 bases and J gave up 6 bases; unmatched junction bases: 11. CDR3 nucleotides: TGTGCCACCAGCGGGGTGGACAGGGCGCGGGATGAAAAACTGTTTTTT. Its protein is CATSGVDRARDEKLFF.

J is TRBJ2-3 and V is TRBV6-4, with 8 positions matching TRBD1. V lost 6 bases and J lost 3; bases outside the gene matches: 8. There are 15 residues in the CDR3. CDR1 is MRHNA and CDR2 is SNTAGT in the germline V gene. The CDR3: CASSPGQGKTDTQYF. CDR3 coding DNA: TGTGCCAGCAGCCCCGGACAGGGAAAGACAGATACGCAGTATTTT.

This chain joins TRBV4-1 and TRBJ2-1; 8 nucleotides agree with TRBD1. V shed 8 bases and J 0 bases; nucleotides not matched to a gene: 6. Germline CDR1 reads MGHRA; CDR2 reads YSYEKL. This CDR3 spans 15 amino acids. CDR3: CASAQTGDSYNEQFF. CDR3 in DNA: TGCGCCAGCGCGCAGACAGGGGACTCCTACAATGAGCAGTTCTTC.

V gene TRBV6-1 combines with J gene TRBJ2-1; tentatively, D is TRBD2 (5 bases). Per the germline V gene, CDR1 is MNHNS and CDR2 is SASEGT. The CDR3 sequence is 16 residues long. V lost 1 base, J lost 0 bases, and 10 bases lay in between. CDR3 in DNA: TGTGCCAGCAGTGAAGATGGCGGACTCTCCTACAATGAGCAGTTCTTC. It translates to CASSEDGGLSYNEQFF.